Listed below are T cell receptor beta chains from one sample, sequenced in a study of T cell responses to AZD1222 COVID-19 vaccine. Produced via immunoSEQ multiplex PCR; TCRdb's table is partial and in-frame only. The sample yields around 130,000 clones, roughly 89% seen once. This specimen consisted of peripheral blood, obtained 28 days after the second dose of the MenACWY control vaccine. Source of these receptors: an adult who received the MenACWY meningococcal vaccine as a control. CDR3s include the opening cysteine and the closing phenylalanine or tryptophan. The order of the fields is D gene, J gene, V gene, clone size, CDR3 length, CDR3 protein, CDR3 DNA. A D gene is named only where the DNA matches it firmly. Size tells how often a clone was seen (once, few, many) or the class of an expanded clone, and some rows leave it out.

-	TRBJ2-1	TRBV7-3	-	13	CASSLTADLEQFF	TGTGCCAGCAGCTTAACAGCGGACCTTGAGCAGTTCTTC
-	TRBJ2-2	TRBV9	-	13	CASTTGWAGELFF	TGTGCCAGTACAACAGGGTGGGCCGGGGAGCTGTTTTTT
-	TRBJ1-1	TRBV19	-	15	CASQPPGHMNTEAFF	TGTGCCAGCCAACCGCCGGGACACATGAACACTGAAGCTTTCTTT
TRBD1	TRBJ2-7	TRBV5-4	-	16	CASSLAPTGSTYEQYF	TGTGCCAGCAGCTTGGCCCCGACAGGGTCCACCTACGAGCAGTACTTC
-	TRBJ2-2	TRBV4-3	once	17	CASSQGRLATNTGELFF	TGCGCCAGCAGCCAAGGGAGGCTAGCCACGAACACCGGGGAGCTGTTTTTT
-	TRBJ2-2	TRBV15	-	14	CATSRAQGGGELFF	TGTGCCACCAGCAGAGCTCAGGGTGGCGGGGAGCTGTTTTTT
TRBD1	TRBJ1-2	TRBV6-5	-	15	CASSSALQGSSGYTF	TGTGCCAGCAGTTCCGCTCTACAGGGGAGTTCTGGCTACACCTTC
TRBD1	TRBJ2-3	TRBV28	-	15	CASSGGQESTDTQYF	TGTGCCAGCAGTGGGGGACAGGAAAGCACAGATACGCAGTATTTT
TRBD1	TRBJ1-5	TRBV15	-	16	CATSRDRSGGGQPQHF	TGTGCCACCAGCAGAGATCGCTCAGGGGGCGGTCAGCCCCAGCATTTT
-	TRBJ2-4	TRBV3-1/TRBV3-2	-	17	CASSQDLSPLASNIQYF	TGTGCCAGCAGCCAAGATCTTTCTCCTCTAGCCTCAAACATTCAGTACTTC
-	TRBJ1-2	TRBV19	-	13	CASSIDSSYGYTF	TGTGCCAGTAGTATAGATAGTAGCTATGGCTACACCTTC
-	TRBJ2-2	TRBV7-3	-	14	CASSPSGVTGELFF	TGTGCCAGCAGCCCCTCAGGGGTTACCGGGGAGCTGTTTTTT
TRBD1	TRBJ1-2	TRBV9	once	14	CASSAPGTAYGYTF	TGTGCCAGCAGCGCCCCCGGGACAGCCTATGGCTACACCTTC
-	TRBJ2-1	TRBV28	-	12	CASKGGFNEQFF	TGTGCCAGCAAGGGGGGGTTCAATGAGCAGTTCTTC
-	TRBJ2-7	TRBV6-2/TRBV6-3	-	13	CASSYVGSGEQYF	TGTGCCAGCAGTTATGTGGGATCGGGTGAGCAGTACTTC
-	TRBJ2-2	TRBV29-1	-	14	CSAAGTLNTGELFF	TGCAGCGCAGCCGGGACACTGAACACCGGGGAGCTGTTTTTT
TRBD1	TRBJ2-5	TRBV5-1	-	14	CASSSGQGGETQYF	TGCGCCAGCAGCTCAGGACAGGGCGGGGAGACCCAGTACTTC
-	TRBJ2-7	TRBV29-1	-	12	CSVRDTSYEQYF	TGCAGCGTCCGGGACACCTCCTACGAGCAGTACTTC
-	TRBJ1-4	TRBV19	once	16	CASRNPVGPTNEKLFF	TGTGCCAGTAGGAACCCCGTTGGCCCAACTAATGAAAAACTGTTTTTT
TRBD1	TRBJ1-4	TRBV3-1/TRBV3-2	-	15	CASSQGSGGHEKLFF	TGTGCCAGCAGCCAAGGCTCAGGGGGACATGAAAAACTGTTTTTT
-	TRBJ2-1	TRBV28	-	15	CASSQAGGGPNEQFF	TGTGCCAGCAGCCAAGCTGGGGGGGGGCCAAATGAGCAGTTCTTC
TRBD1	TRBJ1-5	TRBV19	-	15	CASRTQGSQFQPQHF	TGTGCCAGTAGAACACAGGGGTCGCAATTTCAGCCCCAGCATTTT
TRBD1	TRBJ2-7	TRBV15	-	17	CATSRATGQGKSSEQYF	TGTGCCACCAGCAGAGCCACCGGACAGGGTAAATCTAGCGAGCAGTACTTC
-	TRBJ1-5	TRBV27	-	15	CASSLLPGTGQPQHF	TGTGCCAGCAGTTTATTACCGGGGACGGGTCAGCCCCAGCATTTT
-	TRBJ2-1	TRBV7-3	-	14	CASSLGGADNEQFF	TGTGCCAGCAGCTTAGGAGGGGCCGACAATGAGCAGTTCTTC
-	TRBJ1-5	TRBV4-3	-	14	CASSQDLGGWPQHF	TGCGCCAGCAGCCAAGATTTAGGGGGGTGGCCCCAGCATTTT
-	TRBJ2-3	TRBV5-1	-	15	CASSVGTASTDTQYF	TGCGCCAGCAGCGTGGGGACGGCAAGCACAGATACGCAGTATTTT
TRBD1	TRBJ2-2	TRBV3-1/TRBV3-2	-	17	CASSQESAGGNTGELFF	TGTGCCAGCAGCCAAGAATCGGCAGGGGGAAACACCGGGGAGCTGTTTTTT
TRBD1	TRBJ2-3	TRBV27	-	17	CASSLYSGTGHTDTQYF	TGTGCCAGCAGTCTTTATTCCGGGACAGGACACACAGATACGCAGTATTTT
TRBD2	TRBJ2-2	TRBV28	-	17	CASSLTSGGLHIGELFF	TGTGCCAGCAGCTTGACTAGCGGGGGCCTTCACATCGGGGAGCTGTTTTTT
TRBD1	TRBJ2-3	TRBV7-8	-	16	CASSPDRGGGTDTQYF	TGTGCCAGCAGTCCCGACAGGGGAGGCGGCACAGATACGCAGTATTTT
-	TRBJ2-3	TRBV27	-	15	CASKLLPSGTDTQYF	TGTGCCAGCAAACTCCTACCCAGCGGCACAGATACGCAGTATTTT